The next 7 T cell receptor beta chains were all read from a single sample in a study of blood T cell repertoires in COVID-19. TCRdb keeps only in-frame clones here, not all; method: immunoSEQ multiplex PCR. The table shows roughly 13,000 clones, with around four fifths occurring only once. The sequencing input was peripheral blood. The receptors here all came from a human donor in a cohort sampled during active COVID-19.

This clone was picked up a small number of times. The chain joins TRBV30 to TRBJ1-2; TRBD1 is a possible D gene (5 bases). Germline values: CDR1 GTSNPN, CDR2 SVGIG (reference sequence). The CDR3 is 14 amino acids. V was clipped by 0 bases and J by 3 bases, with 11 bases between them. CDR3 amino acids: CAWSVGGKDYGYTF. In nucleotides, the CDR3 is TGTGCCTGGAGTGTCGGGGGAAAAGACTATGGCTACACCTTC.

CDR3 nucleotides: TGCAGTGCTGCTAGGAGTGAAAAACTGTTTTTT. Its protein product is CSAARSEKLFF. The rearrangement joins TRBV20-1 to TRBJ1-4, with D unclear. Germline-derived CDR1 and CDR2 are DFQATT and SNEGSKA (reference sequence). V was cut by 5 bases and J by 7 bases, with 8 bases left in between. The CDR3 is made up of 11 amino acids.

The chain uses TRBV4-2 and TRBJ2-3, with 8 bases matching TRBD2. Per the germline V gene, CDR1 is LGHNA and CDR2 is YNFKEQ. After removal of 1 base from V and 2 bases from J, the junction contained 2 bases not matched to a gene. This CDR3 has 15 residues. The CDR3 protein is CASSQGSGTTDTQYF. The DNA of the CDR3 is TGTGCCAGCAGCCAAGGTAGCGGGACCACAGATACGCAGTATTTT.

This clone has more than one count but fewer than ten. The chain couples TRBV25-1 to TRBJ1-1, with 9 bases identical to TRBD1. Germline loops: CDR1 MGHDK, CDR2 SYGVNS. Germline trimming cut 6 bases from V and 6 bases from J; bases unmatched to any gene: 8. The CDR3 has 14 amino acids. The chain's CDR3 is CASSFPGQGSEAFF. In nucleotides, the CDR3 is TGTGCCAGCAGCTTTCCGGGACAGGGCTCTGAAGCTTTCTTT.

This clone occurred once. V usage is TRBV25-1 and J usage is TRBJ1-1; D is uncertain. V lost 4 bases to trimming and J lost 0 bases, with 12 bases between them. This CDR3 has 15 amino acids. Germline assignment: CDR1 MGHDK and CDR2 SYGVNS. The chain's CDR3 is CASSVFGVMNTEAFF. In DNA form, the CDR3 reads TGTGCCAGCAGTGTCTTCGGGGTCATGAACACTGAAGCTTTCTTT.

The CDR3 sequence is CATSSGQNTEAFF. In nucleotides, the CDR3 is TGTGCCACCAGCAGCGGACAGAACACTGAAGCTTTCTTT. J is TRBJ1-1 and V is TRBV15; possibly TRBD1 for D (5 bases). The CDR3 has 13 residues. V lost 3 bases and J 1 base, leaving 6 bases between the germline ends. Germline V gene data show CDR1 as LNHNV and CDR2 as YYDKDF (reference sequence).

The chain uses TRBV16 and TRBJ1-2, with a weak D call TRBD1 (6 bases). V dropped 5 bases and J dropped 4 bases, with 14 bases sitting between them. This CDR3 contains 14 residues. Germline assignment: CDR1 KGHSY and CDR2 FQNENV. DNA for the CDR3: TGTGCCAGCAGCGCATCCGGGACACTCTATGGCTACACCTTC. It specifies CASSASGTLYGYTF.